This T cell receptor (beta chain) was recovered during a study of T cell changes during pregnancy in multiple sclerosis. V lost 7 bases, J lost 6 bases, and 12 bases stayed unmatched. Germline V lookup: CDR1 SQVTM, CDR2 ANQGSEA. The CDR3 sequence is 14 residues long. This table comes from immunoSEQ multiplex PCR, and its TCRdb copy is limited to in-frame clones, with some not included. The table lists about 32,000 clones, around nine tenths of them singletons, with 5% to 5.5% in the top ten. This clone was detected only a few times. The receptor was derived from a female donor with multiple sclerosis, enrolled in a pregnancy study. The source was CD8+ T cells from peripheral blood mononuclear cells, collected in the first trimester of pregnancy. The chain recombines TRBV29-1 with TRBJ2-3, with TRBD2 identical over 8 bases. The CDR3 loop is CSAREAGEVDTQYF. The CDR3 DNA follows: TGCAGCGCCCGGGAAGCGGGAGAAGTGGATACGCAGTATTTT.